Listed here are 7 T cell receptor beta chains from one sample, sequenced in a study of regulatory T cells in long-lasting Graves disease. The sample's time point: persistent/refractory GD, antithyroid drugs over 5 years with positive TRAb. Construction of the TCR library relied on RNA isolated from PBMCs. HTBI primers from iRepertoire and Arm-PCR of CDR3 regions yielded the TCR beta libraries. TCRdb re-called the multiplex PCR reads through MiXCR, storing one row per CDR3 protein. The table has almost 350,000 distinct CDR3 sequences, 15% to 20% seen once; the top ten hold 25% to 30%. The sequencing used peripheral blood mononuclear cells (PBMCs), collected when the disease was refractory, from a patient treated with antithyroid drugs. The receptors here all came from a female donor with Graves disease.

The chain uses TRBV20-1 and TRBJ1-2; D is possibly TRBD1 (5 bases). CDR3 size: 12 residues. Deletions cut 3 bases from V and 1 base from J, with 6 bases between. Germline V CDR1 and CDR2: DFQATT, SNEGSKA (reference sequence). DNA of the CDR3: TGCAGTGCTAGTGACAGTAACTATGGCTACACCTTC. It codes for CSASDSNYGYTF.

This chain connects TRBV7-2 to TRBJ2-3; unclear D gene. Germline CDR1 is SGHTA and CDR2 is FQGNSA. V was pared by 3 bases and J by 1 base, with 8 bases between. The CDR3 runs to 14 residues. The CDR3 DNA is TGTGCCAGCAGCTTCCAATATGGCACAGATACGCAGTATTTT. Protein sequence: CASSFQYGTDTQYF.

In this sample, this clonotype turned up many times. CDR3 amino acids: CASTQIGLNTEAFF. In DNA form, the CDR3 reads TGTGCCAGCACCCAAATCGGGCTGAACACTGAAGCTTTCTTT. The rearrangement uses TRBV28 and TRBJ1-1, with D unresolved. The CDR3 sequence is 14 residues long. Per germline, CDR1 MDHEN and CDR2 SYDVKM. V was trimmed by 7 bases and J by 0 bases, leaving 12 bases between them.

The table lists this clonotype with many counts. The V call is TRBV2, the J call TRBJ2-7, with D unresolved. The V and J ends lost 2 bases and 2 bases respectively, with 1 base between them. Germline CDR1 reads SNHLY; CDR2 reads FYNNEI. This CDR3 comprises 11 residues. CDR3 region: CASSETYEQYF. In nucleotides, the CDR3 is TGTGCCAGCAGTGAAACCTACGAGCAGTACTTC.

This clonotype occurred many times. The J gene is TRBJ1-1, the V gene TRBV5-1, with D unresolved. CDR3 length equals 14 residues. The V end was cut by 3 bases, the J end by 4 bases, with 13 bases between. Germline CDR1 is SGHRS and CDR2 is YFSETQ. The CDR3 DNA is TGCGCCAGCAGCTCGCTCGATTCGCGCACTGAAGCTTTCTTT. Its translation: CASSSLDSRTEAFF.

Ten or more counts support this clonotype. The V and J genes are TRBV12-3 or TRBV12-4 and TRBJ2-5, with a weak D call TRBD1 (6 bases). Trimming took off 1 base at V and 5 bases at J, with 14 bases between the two ends. The CDR3 is made up of 15 amino acids. CDR3 coding DNA: TGTGCCAGCAGTTTAGGGACAGCGCGCGCGGAGACCCAGTACTTC. This encodes CASSLGTARAETQYF.

This clonotype has only a few counts. This chain uses TRBV3-1 with TRBJ1-2; 10 bases fit TRBD1. The junction had 1 base not matched to a gene; V was cut back by 0 bases and J by 0 bases. The CDR3 length is 16 residues. The germline V gene encodes CDR1 LGHDT and CDR2 YNNKEL (reference sequence). CDR3 DNA: TGTGCCAGCAGCCAAGATGGGACAGGGGCTAACTATGGCTACACCTTC. Its translation is CASSQDGTGANYGYTF.